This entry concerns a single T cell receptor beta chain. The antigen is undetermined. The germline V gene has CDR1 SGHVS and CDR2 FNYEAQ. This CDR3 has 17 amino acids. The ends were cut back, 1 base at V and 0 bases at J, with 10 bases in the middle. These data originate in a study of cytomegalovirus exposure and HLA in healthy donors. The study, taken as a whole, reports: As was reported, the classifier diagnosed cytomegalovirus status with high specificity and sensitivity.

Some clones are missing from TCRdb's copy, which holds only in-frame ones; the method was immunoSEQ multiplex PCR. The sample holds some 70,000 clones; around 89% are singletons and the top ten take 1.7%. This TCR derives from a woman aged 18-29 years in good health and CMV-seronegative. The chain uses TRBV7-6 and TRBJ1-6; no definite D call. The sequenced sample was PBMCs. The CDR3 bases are TGTGCCAGCAGCTTAGGCACCTCGAGCTCCTATAATTCACCCCTCCACTTT. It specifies CASSLGTSSSYNSPLHF.